This entry lists 20 T cell receptor beta chains sequenced from one sample in a study of T cells expressing NK-cell markers. TCRdb reprocessed the 5' RACE reads, with one entry per CDR3 protein and no DNA. This sample's table has roughly 150,000 distinct CDR3 sequences. Sequenced input: blood T cells: a sorted CD56 or NKG2C T cell subset, CD4+ or CD8+ T cells, or bulk PBMC T cells (not recorded which). The receptors shown here come from a woman aged 18 to 75 in good health.

V usage is TRBV7-3 and J usage is TRBJ1-4; TCRdb returns TRBD1, unconfirmable since there is no DNA. CDR1 and CDR2 from the germline V gene are SGHTA and FQGTGA. CDR3 length equals 13 residues. The CDR3 protein is CASSRGQGEKLFF. The entire variable domain, with the rest obtained from reference TRBV7-3 and TRBJ1-4, is as follows: GAGVSQTPSNKVTEKGKYVELRCDPISGHTALYWYRQSLGQGPEFLIYFQGTGAADDSGLPNDRFFAVRPEGSVSTLKIQRTERGDSAVYLCASSRGQGEKLFFGSGTQLSVL.

The chain employs TRBV7-8 and TRBJ1-4; TCRdb calls TRBD1, which cannot be checked without DNA. CDR1 and CDR2 from the germline V gene are SGHVS and FQNEAQ. The CDR3 runs to 15 residues. CDR3 in amino acids: CASSPPGSANEKLFF.

The rearrangement joins TRBV5-6 to TRBJ2-2; TCRdb selects TRBD2, and the lack of DNA leaves this call unchecked. The CDR3 sequence is 17 residues long. Per germline, CDR1 SGHDT and CDR2 YYEEEE. The CDR3 loop reads CASSFFSGGADTGELFF.

V gene TRBV11-2 combines with J gene TRBJ2-7; with no DNA, the TCRdb D assignment of TRBD2 cannot be verified. The CDR3 runs to 14 residues. In germline, CDR1 is SGHAT, CDR2 FQNNGV. CDR3 sequence: CASSEEGLAVEQYF.

This chain uses TRBV20-1 with TRBJ2-3; the D call from TCRdb, TRBD1, cannot be confirmed without DNA. Germline lookup yields CDR1 DFQATT and CDR2 SNEGSKA (reference sequence). CDR3 length: 15 amino acids. The CDR3 is CSATRDGSSTDTQYF.

The V call is TRBV4-1, the J call TRBJ2-4; TCRdb outputs TRBD1, but without DNA this stays unchecked. The CDR3 length is 14 residues. The germline gives CDR1 MGHRA, CDR2 YSYEKL. This chain's CDR3 is CASSQDTGPNIQYF.

This chain uses TRBV28 with TRBJ2-3; the TCRdb call, TRBD1, lacks DNA for checking. Germline lookup yields CDR1 MDHEN and CDR2 SYDVKM. The CDR3 is 14 residues long. The CDR3 reads CASSNRDSTDTQYF.

The chain is built from TRBV2 and TRBJ1-3; TCRdb returns TRBD1, unconfirmable since there is no DNA. CDR1 is SNHLY, CDR2 FYNNEI, per germline. The length of the CDR3 is 14 residues. Here the CDR3 reads CASSVSRGGNTIYF.

The chain carries TRBV5-1 and TRBJ2-5; TCRdb names TRBD1, which stays unverified in the absence of DNA. CDR1 SGHRS and CDR2 YFSETQ come from the germline V gene. The CDR3 spans 17 residues. The chain's CDR3 is CASSPKPQGALGETQYF.

The chain recombines TRBV6-1 with TRBJ1-1; TCRdb reports TRBD1, a call that lacks DNA to check it against. Germline loops: CDR1 MNHNS, CDR2 SASEGT. This CDR3 contains 13 residues. Here the CDR3 reads CASREQGRTEAFF.

V is TRBV20-1 and J is TRBJ2-7; TCRdb's assignment of TRBD1 cannot be checked, as there is no DNA. The germline gives CDR1 DFQATT, CDR2 SNEGSKA (reference sequence). CDR3 length equals 15 residues. The CDR3 spells CSARDPGTGGYEQYF.

The chain is built from TRBV20-1 and TRBJ2-7; the D call of TRBD2 rests on TCRdb alone, since no DNA is present to check it. This CDR3 is 15 amino acids long. Germline assignment: CDR1 DFQATT and CDR2 SNEGSKA (reference sequence). This chain's CDR3 is CSAREPSPPYKEQYF.

V usage is TRBV5-5 and J usage is TRBJ1-2. CDR3 length: 11 amino acids. Germline-derived CDR1 and CDR2 are SGHKS and YYEKEE (reference sequence). Here the CDR3 reads CASSLETAYTF.

CDR3 residues: CASRTGGPGELFF. The V gene is TRBV2, the J gene TRBJ2-2; without DNA, the TCRdb call of TRBD1 cannot be checked. This CDR3 has 13 amino acids. CDR1 SNHLY and CDR2 FYNNEI come from the germline V gene.

The genes are TRBV12-3 or TRBV12-4 and TRBJ1-2; TCRdb's assignment of TRBD1 cannot be checked, as there is no DNA. The CDR3 is 14 amino acids. The CDR3 sequence is CASSLNIGGYGYTF.

The rearrangement links TRBV7-2 to TRBJ2-5; the D call from TCRdb, TRBD2, cannot be confirmed without DNA. The CDR3 length is 16 residues. Germline CDR1 is SGHTA and CDR2 is FQGNSA. The CDR3 loop is CASSLEGRIGLETQYF.

The gene calls are TRBV20-1 and TRBJ2-3; the D gene TCRdb calls, TRBD1, cannot be checked with no DNA. The CDR3 length is 17 residues. Germline assignment: CDR1 DFQATT and CDR2 SNEGSKA (reference sequence). This CDR3 reads CSARALAGQSVADTQYF.

The V gene is TRBV10-3, the J gene TRBJ1-1; TCRdb returns TRBD1, unconfirmable since there is no DNA. Germline assignment: CDR1 ENHRY and CDR2 SYGVKD. CDR3 length equals 16 residues. The CDR3 loop reads CAISESIRQPNTEAFF.

V and J are TRBV19 and TRBJ2-7; the TRBD1 assignment by TCRdb is unverifiable without DNA. Per germline, CDR1 LNHDA and CDR2 SQIVND (reference sequence). This CDR3 is built from 14 residues. CDR3 residues: CASSPPGAFAEQYF.

The chain is built from TRBV9 and TRBJ2-1; without DNA, the TCRdb call of TRBD2 cannot be checked. Germline V gene data show CDR1 as SGDLS and CDR2 as YYNGEE. CDR3 length equals 16 residues. This CDR3 is CASSVDAGGTGNEQFF.